This TCR beta chain was documented in a study of diagnostic markers for celiac disease (dated by TCRdb to between 2020 and 2021). The CDR3 sequence holds 15 residues, the cysteine and phenylalanine included. The coding DNA is unavailable. Reads for this sample came from an Illumina MiSeq. The reads were reprocessed in TCRdb, with one entry per CDR3 protein sequence and no accompanying DNA. The table for this sample shows fewer than 4,500 distinct CDR3 sequences. Approximately 10% of the sample lies in the top ten. On this clonotype itself: No cognate antigen has been identified for it.

The receptor chain draws on TRBV21-1 and TRBJ1-5; TCRdb returns TRBD1, unconfirmable since there is no DNA. TRBV21-1 is labeled a pseudogene. The sequencing input was either unsorted cells or a sorted T cell fraction (not recorded which). The clonotype comes from a human donor. This table probably holds off-target reads from a library built for another chain. The CDR3 has the sequence CASNQTGFFGQPQHF.